These 14 T cell receptor beta chains came from one sample sequenced in a study of blood T cells in healthy people across ages. Together with a sample-barcoded 5' primer, a J-beta primer mix was included in a second PCR lasting roughly 7 to 11 cycles. TCRdb re-derived calls from the 5' RACE reads in MiXCR, one entry per CDR3 protein. Of about 830,000 distinct CDR3 sequences listed, around two thirds are singletons. Sequencing input: blood. The receptors come from a young man in good health.

V usage is TRBV18 and J usage is TRBJ2-1; 9 bases agree with TRBD2. Looked up from germline, CDR1 is KGHSH and CDR2 is LQKENI. This CDR3 region has 18 residues. V shed 3 bases, J shed 9 bases, and the junction held 18 bases outside the gene matches. The CDR3 bases are TGTGCCAGCTCACCGGGTGATAGCGGGGGAGGCCTCAGTACTGAGCAGTTCTTC. This encodes CASSPGDSGGGLSTEQFF.

This chain connects TRBV9 to TRBJ2-7; possible D gene TRBD2, 5 bases. This CDR3 contains 16 residues. V lost 4 bases, J lost 0 bases, and 17 bases lay in between. Per germline, CDR1 SGDLS and CDR2 YYNGEE. This chain's CDR3 is CASSPNRGQYSYEQYF. In DNA form, the CDR3 reads TGTGCCAGCAGCCCGAACCGAGGGCAATACTCCTACGAGCAGTACTTC.

V and J are TRBV6-2 or TRBV6-3 and TRBJ1-4; D unresolved. The CDR3 is 17 residues long. V lost 5 bases and J lost 0, with 16 bases in between. Per germline, CDR1 MNHEY and CDR2 SVGEGT. DNA of the CDR3: TGTGCCAGCAGTCCGCTCGGAGGCCCTGCAACTAATGAAAAACTGTTTTTT. Translating it yields CASSPLGGPATNEKLFF.

On this clonotype itself: The junction departs from germline at one end; a sequencing error may be responsible. CDR3 DNA sequence: TGTGCCAGCACCGGTGGACGGAGCTCCTACAATGAGCGGTTCTTC. As protein: CASTGGRSSYNERFF. This rearrangement joins TRBV7-8 to TRBJ2-1; unclear D gene. The length of the CDR3 is 15 residues. The germline V gene has CDR1 SGHVS and CDR2 FQNEAQ.

This chain joins TRBV20-1 and TRBJ1-2; TRBD1 is a possible D gene (6 bases). The germline V gene encodes CDR1 DFQATT and CDR2 SNEGSKA (reference sequence). This CDR3 spans 13 amino acids. The CDR3 DNA is TGCAGCCCCTCGACAGGCGGCCTCTATGGCTACACCTTC. The encoded protein is CSPSTGGLYGYTF.

This chain joins TRBV7-9 and TRBJ2-7; 7 nucleotides match TRBD1. This CDR3 contains 13 residues. V dropped 10 bases and J dropped 2; count of bases not matched to a gene: 8. Germline CDR1 and CDR2: SEHNR and FQNEAQ (reference sequence). The DNA of the CDR3 is TGTGCCACCACAGGGACAGACCCCTACGAGCAGTACTTC. Its protein product is CATTGTDPYEQYF.

The genes are TRBV7-6 and TRBJ2-3; 9 bases fit TRBD1. Trimming removed 5 bases from V and 4 bases from J; junction bases left unmatched: 4. Germline CDR1 and CDR2: SGHVS and FNYEAQ. The CDR3 has 14 amino acids. CDR3 DNA: TGTGCCAGCAGCGCGGGACAGGGCCCAGATACGCAGTATTTT. Translation gives CASSAGQGPDTQYF.

This clonotype was picked up a small number of times. The J gene is TRBJ1-2, the V gene TRBV12-3 or TRBV12-4; no clear D gene. The CDR3 sequence is 13 residues long. Between the trimmed V and J ends, which lost 5 bases and 4 bases, there was a span of 11 bases. CDR3 region: CASSAYRFYGYTF. The CDR3 coding sequence is TGTGCCAGCAGTGCATACAGATTCTATGGCTACACCTTC.

The chain combines TRBV6-5 with TRBJ2-1; weak D call: TRBD1 (6 bases). V dropped 6 bases and J dropped 10 bases, with 13 bases sitting between them. CDR3 length: 12 amino acids. Germline CDR1 reads MNHEY; CDR2 reads SVGAGI. As DNA, the CDR3 is TGTGCCAGCAGCACAGGGTCGTTAGAGCAGTTCTTC. Translating gives CASSTGSLEQFF.

V gene TRBV7-4 combines with J gene TRBJ1-5; no reliable D call. This CDR3 contains 14 residues. The V gene's germline CDR1 is SGHVT and CDR2 SQSDAQ. Trimming stripped 3 bases from V and 1 base from J, with 7 bases between. This CDR3 reads CASSFEGSNQPQHF. The CDR3 DNA sequence: TGTGCCAGCAGCTTTGAAGGGAGCAATCAGCCCCAGCATTTT.

This clonotype was detected only a few times. This chain links TRBV3-1 with TRBJ1-5; D ambiguous. Germline CDR1 and CDR2: LGHDT and YNNKEL (reference sequence). The CDR3 has 14 amino acids. Trimming took 4 bases from V and 7 from J, leaving 14 bases between them. CDR3 bases: TGTGCCAGCAGCCGCGGGCCCTTTGCCCAGCCCCAGCATTTT. It translates to CASSRGPFAQPQHF.

A single count supports this clonotype. V usage is TRBV7-9 and J usage is TRBJ2-5, with 9 bases identical to TRBD2. The junction had 7 bases not matched to a gene; V was cut back by 4 bases and J by 4 bases. This CDR3 has 15 residues. Germline CDR1 reads SEHNR; CDR2 reads FQNEAQ (reference sequence). This CDR3 reads CASSSGLAIGETQYF. The CDR3 region has the DNA TGTGCCAGCAGCTCCGGACTAGCGATTGGAGAGACCCAGTACTTC.

J is TRBJ2-1 and V is TRBV3-1; D is possibly TRBD1 or TRBD2 (5 bases each). Germline V gene sequence: CDR1 LGHDT, CDR2 YNNKEL (reference sequence). The CDR3 is 13 residues long. The V and J ends lost 6 bases and 9 bases respectively, with 15 bases between them. As DNA, the CDR3 is TGTGCCAGCAGTCTCCGGGGCCCGGGTGAGCAGTTCTTC. This sequence encodes CASSLRGPGEQFF.

V gene TRBV4-3 combines with J gene TRBJ2-5; no clear D. V dropped 0 bases and J dropped 13 bases, with 21 bases sitting between them. This CDR3 contains 15 residues. Germline CDR1 LGHNA, CDR2 YSLEER. CDR3 amino acids: CASSQEGWGGNERYF. DNA of the CDR3: TGCGCCAGCAGCCAAGAGGGTTGGGGTGGAAATGAGCGGTACTTC.